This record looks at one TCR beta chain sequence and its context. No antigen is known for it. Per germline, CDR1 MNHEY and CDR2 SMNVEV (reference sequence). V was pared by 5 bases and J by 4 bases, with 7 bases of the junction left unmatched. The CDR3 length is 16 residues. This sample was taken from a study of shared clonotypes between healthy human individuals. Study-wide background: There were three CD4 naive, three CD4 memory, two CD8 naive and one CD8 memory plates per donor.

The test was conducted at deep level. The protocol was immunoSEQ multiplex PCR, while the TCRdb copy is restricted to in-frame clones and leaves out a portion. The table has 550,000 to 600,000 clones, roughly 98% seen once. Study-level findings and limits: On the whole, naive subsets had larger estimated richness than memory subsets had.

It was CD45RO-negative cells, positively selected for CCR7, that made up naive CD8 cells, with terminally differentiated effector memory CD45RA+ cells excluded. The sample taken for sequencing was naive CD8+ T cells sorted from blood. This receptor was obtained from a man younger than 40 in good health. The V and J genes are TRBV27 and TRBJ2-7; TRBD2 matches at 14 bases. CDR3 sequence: CASSPTGTSGSYEQYF. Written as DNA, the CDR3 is TGTGCCAGCAGTCCAACCGGGACTAGCGGGAGTTACGAGCAGTACTTC.